Listed below are T cell receptor beta chains from one sample, sequenced in a study of T cell responses to AZD1222 COVID-19 vaccine. Here immunoSEQ multiplex PCR was the method, and the copy in TCRdb shows in-frame clones only, minus some. The table has more than 110,000 clones, 88% seen once; the top ten hold around 3%. Material: peripheral blood, obtained 28 days after the second AZD1222 dose. These receptors were collected from an adult who received the AZD1222 COVID-19 vaccine. Both conserved end residues are part of each CDR3. Each record gives: CDR3 protein, CDR3 DNA, D gene, J gene, V gene, clone size. The D gene is left open where the match is weak. A row's size may be missing; if present it is once, few, many or a size class.

CDR3: CASSLGAGVYTEAFF
DNA: TGTGCCAGCAGTTTGGGGGCAGGGGTGTACACTGAAGCTTTCTTT
D: NA
J: TRBJ1-1
V: TRBV5-4
size: NA

CDR3: CASSLQGSYNSPLHF
DNA: TGTGCCAGCAGTTTACAGGGATCCTATAATTCACCCCTCCACTTT
D: NA
J: TRBJ1-6
V: TRBV28
size: once

CDR3: CASSWSRDRDNSPLHF
DNA: TGTGCCAGCAGTTGGTCCCGGGACAGGGATAATTCACCCCTCCACTTT
D: TRBD1
J: TRBJ1-6
V: TRBV6-2/TRBV6-3
size: NA

CDR3: CACTQGGYEQYF
DNA: TGTGCCTGTACCCAGGGGGGCTACGAGCAGTACTTC
D: NA
J: TRBJ2-7
V: TRBV30
size: NA

CDR3: CASSESGAGNTIYF
DNA: TGTGCCAGCAGTGAGTCGGGTGCTGGAAACACCATATATTTT
D: NA
J: TRBJ1-3
V: TRBV6-1
size: NA

CDR3: CASSLGRSTDTQYF
DNA: TGCGCCAGCAGCTTAGGACGGAGCACAGATACGCAGTATTTT
D: NA
J: TRBJ2-3
V: TRBV5-1
size: once

CDR3: CASSIVGGRINEQFF
DNA: TGTGCCAGTAGTATAGTCGGCGGCAGGATCAATGAGCAGTTCTTC
D: NA
J: TRBJ2-1
V: TRBV19
size: NA

CDR3: CASRRDSNEQFF
DNA: TGTGCCAGCAGGCGGGACAGCAATGAGCAGTTCTTC
D: NA
J: TRBJ2-1
V: TRBV6-1
size: NA

CDR3: CASSSSGTRTYEQYF
DNA: TGTGCCAGTAGTAGTAGCGGGACTAGGACCTACGAGCAGTACTTC
D: TRBD2
J: TRBJ2-7
V: TRBV19
size: NA

CDR3: CASSLWPTYNEQFF
DNA: TGTGCCAGCAGCCTTTGGCCTACCTACAATGAGCAGTTCTTC
D: NA
J: TRBJ2-1
V: TRBV5-6
size: once

CDR3: CASSGPDRGVLAQHF
DNA: TGTGCCAGCAGTGGCCCGGACAGGGGGGTACTAGCCCAGCATTTT
D: TRBD1
J: TRBJ1-5
V: TRBV28
size: once

CDR3: CASSSGGARNQPQHF
DNA: TGTGCCAGCAGCTCAGGGGGCGCGCGCAATCAGCCCCAGCATTTT
D: TRBD1
J: TRBJ1-5
V: TRBV6-6
size: NA

CDR3: CAWRGTSRTGEQFF
DNA: TGTGCCTGGAGGGGGACTAGCCGGACGGGGGAGCAGTTCTTC
D: TRBD2
J: TRBJ2-1
V: TRBV30
size: NA

CDR3: CSVALALGNQPQHF
DNA: TGCAGCGTTGCCCTCGCCCTTGGCAATCAGCCCCAGCATTTT
D: NA
J: TRBJ1-5
V: TRBV29-1
size: NA

CDR3: CASSLPSGREETQYF
DNA: TGTGCCAGCAGTTTGCCTAGCGGGAGGGAAGAGACCCAGTACTTC
D: TRBD2
J: TRBJ2-5
V: TRBV28
size: NA